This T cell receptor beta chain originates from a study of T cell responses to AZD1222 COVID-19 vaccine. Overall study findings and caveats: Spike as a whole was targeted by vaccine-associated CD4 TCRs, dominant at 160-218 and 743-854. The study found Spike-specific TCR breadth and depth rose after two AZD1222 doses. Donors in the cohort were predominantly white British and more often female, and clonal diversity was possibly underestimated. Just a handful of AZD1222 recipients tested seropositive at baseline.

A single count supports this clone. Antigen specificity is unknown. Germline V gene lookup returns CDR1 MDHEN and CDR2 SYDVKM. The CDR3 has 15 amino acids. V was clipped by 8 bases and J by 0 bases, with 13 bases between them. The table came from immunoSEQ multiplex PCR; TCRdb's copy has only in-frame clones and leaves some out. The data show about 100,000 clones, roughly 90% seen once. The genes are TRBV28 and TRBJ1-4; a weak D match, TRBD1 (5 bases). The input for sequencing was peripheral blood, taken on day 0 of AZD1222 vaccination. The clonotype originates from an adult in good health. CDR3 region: CASLDSVATNEKLFF. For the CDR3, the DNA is TGTGCCAGCCTAGACAGTGTTGCAACTAATGAAAAACTGTTTTTT.